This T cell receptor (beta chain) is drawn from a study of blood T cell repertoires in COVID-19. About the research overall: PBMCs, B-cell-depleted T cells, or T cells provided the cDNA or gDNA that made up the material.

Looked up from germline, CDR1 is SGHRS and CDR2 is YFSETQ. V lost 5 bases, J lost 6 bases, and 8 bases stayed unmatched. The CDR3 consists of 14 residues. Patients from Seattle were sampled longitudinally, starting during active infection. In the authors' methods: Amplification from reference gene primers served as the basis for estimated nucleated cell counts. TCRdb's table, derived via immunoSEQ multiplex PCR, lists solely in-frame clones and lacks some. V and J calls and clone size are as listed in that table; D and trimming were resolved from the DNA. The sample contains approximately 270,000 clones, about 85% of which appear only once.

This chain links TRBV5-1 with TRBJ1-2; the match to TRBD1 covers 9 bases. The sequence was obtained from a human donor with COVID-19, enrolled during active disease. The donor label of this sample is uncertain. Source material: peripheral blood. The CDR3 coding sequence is TGCGCCAGCAGTCAACAGGGGGCATCTGATGGCTACACCTTC. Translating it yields CASSQQGASDGYTF.